This TCR beta chain was observed in a study of blood T cell repertoires in COVID-19 (dated by TCRdb to the early 2020s). A note on the overall study: Collaborator samples came from the United States, Italy and Spain and covered acute and convalescent phases of COVID-19. The prospective study material was composed of cDNA or gDNA derived from T cells, B-cell-depleted T cells, or PBMCs. The repertoires were released in a freely available public database intended as a resource for research on the immune response to SARS-CoV-2. Samples came from the ongoing ImmuneRACE study (first 160 participants) plus 1,254 subjects from 6 global collaborators. The dataset comprised deeply sampled blood TCRbeta repertoires from subjects exposed to, actively infected with, or recovered from COVID-19. The sample metadata nearly always contained a de-identified subject ID, COVID-19 status, age in years and sex. Where available, HLA class I and class II types were obtained from metadata supplied by the sample provider rather than from assay-based typing.

Each collaborating institution followed its own protocols to collect whole blood in K2EDTA tubes. For TCRbeta analysis, collaborators shipped samples in one of three forms: frozen whole blood, isolated PBMCs, or DNA extracted from either of those sample types. Notes on this clone: The antigen it recognizes is unknown. Base qualities are missing; no much larger clone stands one base away.

Summary of the overall study and its limitations: The amount of clinical and demographic metadata varied by source and participant and was provided uncurated.

The CDR1 and CDR2 encoded by the germline V gene are MGHDK and SYGVNS. CDR3 length: 16 amino acids, cysteine to phenylalanine. Just the 48-base CDR3 DNA is kept, in frame starting at base 1. After removal of 3 bases from V and 1 base from J, the junction retains 6 bases not matched to a gene. The immunoSEQ Assay, a bias-controlled multiplex PCR, was used to amplify TCRbeta CDR3 regions from genomic DNA. The authors' pipeline ran thus. Nucleated cell counts per sample were estimated from amplification of reference gene primers within the assay. Sequence reads were collapsed and filtered to measure the absolute abundance of every unique TCRbeta CDR3 rearrangement. For each sample, productive Simpson clonality was calculated as the square root of Simpson's diversity index across productive rearrangements. In its TCRdb copy, this immuneACCESS table keeps in-frame sequences only and misses some clones. Where compared with another copy, unresolved V genes explain less than half of these, and the others have no known cause. V, J and clone size reflect that table, while D and trimming were determined from the DNA. Across this sample there are some 130,000 clones, with approximately 84% seen only once. The ten biggest clones cover roughly 13% of the sample.

The clonotype originates from a human donor in a cohort sampled during active COVID-19. The V gene is TRBV25-1 and the J gene is TRBJ2-7; 10 bases in the junction line up with TRBD1. Sequences were obtained from peripheral blood. CDR3 sequence: CASSDLTGGLSYEQYF. The DNA sequence is TGTGCCAGCAGTGACCTGACAGGGGGCCTTTCCTACGAGCAGTACTTC.